This record looks at one T cell receptor beta chain sequence and its context. Its antigen is still unknown. No base qualities exist here, and no much larger clone lies one base off it. The entry originates in a study of blood T cell repertoires in COVID-19 (dated by TCRdb to between 2020 and 2021). About the full investigation: Samples covering the acute and convalescent phases of COVID-19 were provided by collaborators in the United States, Italy and Spain. The dataset comprised deeply sampled blood TCRbeta repertoires from subjects exposed to, actively infected with, or recovered from COVID-19. Where available, HLA class I and class II types were obtained from metadata supplied by the sample provider rather than from assay-based typing. Samples came from the ongoing ImmuneRACE study (first 160 participants) plus 1,254 subjects from 6 global collaborators. The sample metadata nearly always contained a de-identified subject ID, COVID-19 status, age in years and sex. The repertoires were released in a freely available public database meant as a resource for research on the immune response to SARS-CoV-2. The material from the prospective study consisted of cDNA or gDNA derived from T cells, B-cell-depleted T cells, or PBMCs.

Whole blood was collected in K2EDTA tubes by collaborating institutions according to the institutions' own protocols. For TCRbeta analysis, collaborators shipped samples as frozen whole blood, isolated PBMCs, or DNA extracted from either of those sample types. Results the study describes overall, beyond this receptor: The quantity of clinical and demographic metadata differed by source and by participant and was supplied without curation.

From the germline V gene (reference sequence), CDR1 is LNHDA and CDR2 is SQIVND. Its CDR3 holds 15 amino acids, cysteine through phenylalanine. The only DNA kept is the CDR3, 45 bases in frame from the first base. The V end loses 5 bases and the J end loses 1 base, and a stretch of 15 bases separates them. TCRbeta CDR3 regions were amplified from genomic DNA using the immunoSEQ Assay, a bias-controlled multiplex PCR. Turning to the authors' computational methods: The number of nucleated cells in each sample was estimated from the amplification of reference gene primers within the assay. To quantify the absolute abundance of each unique TCRbeta CDR3 rearrangement, sequence reads were collapsed and filtered. Productive Simpson clonality was computed per sample as the square root of Simpson's diversity index over productive rearrangements. TCRdb took over this immuneACCESS table, retaining in-frame rearrangements with V and J assigned. Such tables are incomplete; in checked studies, under half of the missing clones stem from an unresolved V gene, and the remainder is unexplained. D and trimming were read from the DNA, whereas the V and J calls and clone size are those reported in that table. This sample gives about 83,000 clones in total; about 86% of them show up just once. About a fifth of the sample goes to the ten largest clones.

The rearranged segments are TRBV19 and TRBJ2-7; TRBD1 could be the D gene, as 6 bases match. Sequencing was performed on peripheral blood. The TCR sequence derives from a woman of 80 years or more in a cohort sampled during active or convalescent COVID-19. The CDR3 here reads CASSQGQMVSYEQYF. The DNA reads TGTGCCAGTAGTCAAGGACAGATGGTTTCCTACGAGCAGTACTTC.